This is a list of T cell receptor beta chains from one sample in a study of blood T cell repertoires in COVID-19. Clones were sequenced by immunoSEQ multiplex PCR, and TCRdb holds only the in-frame ones, with some missing. The profile shows about 91,000 clones, about 77% of them singletons. Sequenced input: peripheral blood. These receptors came from a woman older than 75 with acute or convalescent COVID-19. The CDR3 runs from the conserved cysteine through the conserved F or W. A D gene is named only where the DNA matches it firmly. Only part of the rows carry a size: once, few, many, or a class if the clone is expanded.

DNA,CDR3,V,size,J,D
TGTGCCAGCAGCTCTGACAGGGGGCTTTCACCCCTCCACTTT,CASSSDRGLSPLHF,TRBV5-6,.,TRBJ1-6,TRBD1
TGTGCCACCAGTGATTGGGGGACTAGCGGTCTAGAGCAGTACTTC,CATSDWGTSGLEQYF,TRBV24-1,few,TRBJ2-7,TRBD2
TGTGCCTGGAGCCCGGACCGCGTCGCGGGACCCCTCCACTTT,CAWSPDRVAGPLHF,TRBV30,few,TRBJ1-6,.
TGCAGCTCGTTCCGCCTAGCGGGAGGGGGTGGCACAGATACGCAGTATTTT,CSSFRLAGGGGTDTQYF,TRBV29-1,.,TRBJ2-3,TRBD2
TGCAGTGCTAGCGGGAGCGAGCAGTACTTC,CSASGSEQYF,TRBV20-1,once,TRBJ2-7,.
TGTGCCAGCAGGCCTGGGACAGGGGTTGCAGATACGCAGTATTTT,CASRPGTGVADTQYF,TRBV7-2,.,TRBJ2-3,TRBD1
TGTGCCAGCTTGCCCCGGACAGCCTACGAGCAGTACTTC,CASLPRTAYEQYF,TRBV19,.,TRBJ2-7,.
TGTGCCAGCAGTAACAGGGGGAACACTGAAGCTTTCTTT,CASSNRGNTEAFF,TRBV7-9,.,TRBJ1-1,TRBD1
TGTGCCAGCAGCTCGGGAGGCCGCTCGTACAATGAGCAGTTCTTC,CASSSGGRSYNEQFF,TRBV7-2,.,TRBJ2-1,TRBD2
TGTGCCAGCAGCTCGAGTTGGAGGTACGAGCAGTACTTC,CASSSSWRYEQYF,TRBV7-2,.,TRBJ2-7,.
TGTGCCAGTAATACAGGGTTGGGGTACACTGAAGCTTTCTTT,CASNTGLGYTEAFF,TRBV19,.,TRBJ1-1,.
TGTGCCAGCAGCTTTACACTAGCTGGGGCCAACGTCCTGACTTTC,CASSFTLAGANVLTF,TRBV7-2,.,TRBJ2-6,.
TGTGCCAGTAGTATAGCGTCTTTTGGGCATCGCAATGAGCAGTTCTTC,CASSIASFGHRNEQFF,TRBV19,.,TRBJ2-1,.
TGTGCCAGCAGCTTGCAGGGGACGGATACGCAGTATTTT,CASSLQGTDTQYF,TRBV5-5,.,TRBJ2-3,.
TGTGCCAGCAGTTTCACTAGCAGGGAGACCCAGTACTTC,CASSFTSRETQYF,TRBV27,.,TRBJ2-5,.
TGTGCCTGGATATGGGGGGGAGGGGGCTCTGGAAACACCATATATTTT,CAWIWGGGGSGNTIYF,TRBV30,once,TRBJ1-3,.
TGTGCCAGCAGCTCGGGACAGCAGAACTATGGCTACACCTTC,CASSSGQQNYGYTF,TRBV5-4,.,TRBJ1-2,TRBD1
TGCGCCAGCAGCCAAGATCGGGGGGGGCAAGCTTTCTTT,CASSQDRGGQAFF,TRBV4-1,many,TRBJ1-1,.
TGCGCCAGCAGCCAGGACACAGGGAGGGCTATGGGTTACACCTTC,CASSQDTGRAMGYTF,TRBV4-1,.,TRBJ1-2,.
TGTGCCAGCTCACCACCGGGCCGAACTAGCGGGGGCTACACCTTC,CASSPPGRTSGGYTF,TRBV18,.,TRBJ1-2,.
TGTGCCAGCAGGGACTCTAGCGGGGTTGTTTACGAGCAGTACTTC,CASRDSSGVVYEQYF,TRBV6-5,.,TRBJ2-7,TRBD2
TGTGCCAGCACTACTTCGGAGGTCAGGAACACTGAAGCTTTCTTT,CASTTSEVRNTEAFF,TRBV3-1/TRBV3-2,.,TRBJ1-1,.
TGTGCCAGCAGTCTAGCGGGAGGGCCATATGAGCAGTTCTTC,CASSLAGGPYEQFF,TRBV28,.,TRBJ2-1,TRBD2
TGTGCCAGTAGTAGCCCCCTCGGGACACAGAACACCGGGGAGCTGTTTTTT,CASSSPLGTQNTGELFF,TRBV19,.,TRBJ2-2,.
TGTGCCGCCTCTAGCGGAGGCTCCTACAATGAGCAGTTCTTC,CAASSGGSYNEQFF,TRBV19,.,TRBJ2-1,TRBD2
TGTGCCAGTAATGGAGGTCAGCCCCAGCATTTT,CASNGGQPQHF,TRBV28,.,TRBJ1-5,.
TGTGCCTGGGCCCCCGGACACGTTGCAACTAATGAAAAACTGTTTTTT,CAWAPGHVATNEKLFF,TRBV30,.,TRBJ1-4,.
TGTGCCTGGAGGATTAGCGGGGGGCGAGATACGCAGTATTTT,CAWRISGGRDTQYF,TRBV30,.,TRBJ2-3,TRBD2
TGCAGCGTTGTGAGGGGGAGTGGCTACACCTTC,CSVVRGSGYTF,TRBV29-1,.,TRBJ1-2,.
TGTGCCAGCTCACCGGACAGGAGCAACTATGGCTACACCTTC,CASSPDRSNYGYTF,TRBV18,.,TRBJ1-2,TRBD1
TGTGCCTGGAGTCGAGGGAGTTCCTCTGGAAACACCATATATTTT,CAWSRGSSSGNTIYF,TRBV30,.,TRBJ1-3,.
TGTGCCAGTCGGCGAACGACTAGCGGGGGGTACGAGCAGTACTTC,CASRRTTSGGYEQYF,TRBV19,.,TRBJ2-7,TRBD2
TGTGCCACCAGCAGAGAAGGGACAGGGGTCGCCTACACCTTC,CATSREGTGVAYTF,TRBV15,once,TRBJ1-2,TRBD1
TGCGCCAGCAGCCAAGATGGTCGGCCGGAGGGTGGCTACACCTTC,CASSQDGRPEGGYTF,TRBV4-3,.,TRBJ1-2,.
TGTGCCAGCAGCCGGGACGGGGGGGACTCCTACAATGAGCAGTTCTTC,CASSRDGGDSYNEQFF,TRBV7-3,medium-sized,TRBJ2-1,TRBD2
TGTGCCAGCAGCTTTTCTTTGGGCCCCACGGGGGTAAGGACTGAAGCTTTCTTT,CASSFSLGPTGVRTEAFF,TRBV11-2,.,TRBJ1-1,.
TGTGCCAGCAGTTTGGCCCCTTGGACAGCTTCTAACTATGGCTACACCTTC,CASSLAPWTASNYGYTF,TRBV27,few,TRBJ1-2,.
TGTGCCAGCAGCCGGGGACAGGCTGCAACTAATGAAAAACTGTTTTTT,CASSRGQAATNEKLFF,TRBV5-6,few,TRBJ1-4,TRBD1
TGTGCCAGCGTTTCAGGGGGAGGCGTCACCTTC,CASVSGGGVTF,TRBV28,.,TRBJ1-2,TRBD1
TGTGCCAGCAAGGCGGGGGGGCGAACAGATACGCAGTATTTT,CASKAGGRTDTQYF,TRBV28,.,TRBJ2-3,TRBD2
TGTGCCAGTAAGTTGGACAAAGCCTCCTACGAGCAGTACTTC,CASKLDKASYEQYF,TRBV19,once,TRBJ2-7,.
TGTGCCAGCAGCTTGGGGGGACTTAATAATTCACCCCTCCACTTT,CASSLGGLNNSPLHF,TRBV7-2,.,TRBJ1-6,.
TGTGCCAGCAGCGTGGGGGACTCCACCTATGGCTACACCTTC,CASSVGDSTYGYTF,TRBV9,once,TRBJ1-2,.
TGTGCCAGCAGGTTCCAGGGGGCCCTCACTGAAGCTTTCTTT,CASRFQGALTEAFF,TRBV7-2,few,TRBJ1-1,TRBD1
TGTGCCAGCAGCGGACAGGGGGGAGGCGGGGAGCTGTTTTTT,CASSGQGGGGELFF,TRBV7-2,.,TRBJ2-2,TRBD1
TGTGCCAGAAGCCCCCCCGGGGGTCATGAGCAGTTCTTC,CARSPPGGHEQFF,TRBV5-3,.,TRBJ2-1,.
TGTGCCAGCAGCGGACAGGGCAGTTCACCCCTCCACTTT,CASSGQGSSPLHF,TRBV6-5,.,TRBJ1-6,TRBD1
TGTGCCAGCAGCCAAGATATGGACTACTCCTACGAGCAGTACTTC,CASSQDMDYSYEQYF,TRBV4-2,many,TRBJ2-7,.
TGTGCCAGCAGTTACGAGGGACGGGGGGAAGCTTTCTTT,CASSYEGRGEAFF,TRBV6-5,.,TRBJ1-1,.
TGTGCCAGCAGCTTGGACGTGACAGGGGCCTACGAGCAGTACTTC,CASSLDVTGAYEQYF,TRBV5-5,.,TRBJ2-7,TRBD1
TGTGCCACCAGAACAGGGGATGGATGGCCCGTCCAGTTT,CATRTGDGWPVQF,TRBV24-1,.,TRBJ1-6,TRBD1
TGTGCCGCGGAAAAAGGGGGCTCCTACAATGAGCAGTTCTTC,CAAEKGGSYNEQFF,TRBV28,few,TRBJ2-1,.
TGTGCCAGCTCACCAACTGGCTACGAGCAGTACTTC,CASSPTGYEQYF,TRBV18,once,TRBJ2-7,.
TGTGCCAGCAGTGAACGGTTACAGGGGGCCAAGGGTAAGCAGTTCTTC,CASSERLQGAKGKQFF,TRBV6-4,.,TRBJ2-1,TRBD1
TGTGCCAGCAGCAACCCACAGGGCGGGAACACTGAAGCTTTCTTT,CASSNPQGGNTEAFF,TRBV6-2/TRBV6-3,few,TRBJ1-1,.
TGTGCCAGCAGTTTTTCTCGGGGAACGTATAGCAATCAGCCCCAGCATTTT,CASSFSRGTYSNQPQHF,TRBV27,few,TRBJ1-5,.
TGTGCCTGGACCGCGCAGGGATATGGCTACACCTTC,CAWTAQGYGYTF,TRBV30,.,TRBJ1-2,.